This T cell receptor beta chain was sequenced for a study of blood T cell repertoires in COVID-19. Study summary: Some COVID-19 samples were acute and others convalescent; all came from the United States, Italy and Spain. PBMCs, B-cell-depleted T cells, or T cells were the source of the cDNA or gDNA that made up the material.

CDR3 length: 13 residues. The V and J ends lost 2 bases and 2 bases respectively, with 6 bases between them. Germline loops: CDR1 MRHNA, CDR2 SNTAGT. Generated by immunoSEQ multiplex PCR, the TCRdb table keeps only in-frame clones and is missing some. The data hold 350,000 or so clones, with roughly 88% observed a single time. Patients from Seattle were sampled longitudinally, starting during active infection. The chain combines TRBV6-4 with TRBJ1-1, with D unclear. Sequencing was performed on peripheral blood. The origin of this receptor is a young woman with COVID-19, enrolled during active disease. CDR3 loop: CASSDGFNTEAFF. CDR3 nucleotides: TGTGCCAGCAGTGACGGCTTTAACACTGAAGCTTTCTTT.